This TCR beta chain comes out of a study of beta chain features in type 1 diabetes. CDR1 SGHTA and CDR2 FQGNSA come from the germline V gene. The V end was cut by 3 bases, the J end by 2 bases, with 11 bases between. The CDR3 has 14 amino acids. This clone was detected a few times. Its antigen remains unidentified. The entirety of the isolated RNA underwent reverse transcription, so expressed TCRB transcripts were sequenced. TCRdb's table, derived via immunoSEQ multiplex PCR, lists solely in-frame clones and lacks some. The sample has roughly 140,000 clones, 9% to 12% seen once. Study results and caveats: Patients with Type 1 diabetes showed moderately but significantly shorter TCRB CDR3s in all four CD4+ subsets.

The sequenced sample was central memory CD4+ T cells from blood. The TCR originated in a young man with type 1 diabetes. The chain employs TRBV7-2 and TRBJ2-7; D remains ambiguous. Written as DNA, the CDR3 is TGTGCCAGCAGCTTGAATATTTGGCCCTACGAGCAGTACTTC. Its protein is CASSLNIWPYEQYF. The variable domain in full, completed from reference TRBV7-2 and TRBJ2-7, reads GAGVSQSPSNKVTEKGKDVELRCDPISGHTALYWYRQSLGQGLEFLIYFQGNSAPDKSGLPSDRFSAERTGGSVSTLTIQRTQQEDSAVYLCASSLNIWPYEQYFGPGTRLTVT.